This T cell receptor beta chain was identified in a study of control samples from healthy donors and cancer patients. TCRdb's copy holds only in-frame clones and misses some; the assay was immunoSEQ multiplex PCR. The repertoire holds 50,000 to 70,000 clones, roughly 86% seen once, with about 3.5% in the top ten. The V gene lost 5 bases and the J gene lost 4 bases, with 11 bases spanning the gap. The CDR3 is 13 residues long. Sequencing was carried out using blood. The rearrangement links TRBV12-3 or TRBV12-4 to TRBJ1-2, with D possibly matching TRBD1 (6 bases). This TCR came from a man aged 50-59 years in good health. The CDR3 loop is CASSTDRPYGYTF. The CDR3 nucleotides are TGTGCCAGCAGTACCGACAGGCCCTATGGCTACACCTTC.